This TCR beta chain stems from a study of CD8 T cells in Susac syndrome. Study findings and constraints: The authors acknowledged that the study's TCR sequencing and HLA analysis involved relatively few individuals.

High-throughput TCR beta sequencing covered peripheral CD8+ and CD4+ T cells. Reverse transcription of roughly 0.45 to 1 ug RNA used random hexamers. The TCR beta CDR3 was amplified by immunoSEQ multiplex PCR across 54 Vbeta, 13 Jbeta. TCRdb independently ran MiXCR on the immunoSEQ multiplex PCR reads; one entry per CDR3 protein. The table shows about 120,000 distinct CDR3 sequences, with 85% to 95% occurring only once. Note on this clonotype: Its antigen is unidentified.

Sequencing was done on a sample of CD4+ T cells from PBMCs. The origin of this receptor is a human donor in good health.

The CDR3 spells CASSFRREGPGELFF. CDR3 in DNA: TGCGCCAGCAGCTTTAGGCGGGAGGGCCCCGGGGAGCTGTTTTTT. V usage is TRBV5-1 and J usage is TRBJ2-2, with 9 bases aligning to TRBD2. The CDR3 covers 15 residues. Looked up from germline, CDR1 is SGHRS and CDR2 is YFSETQ. V shed 2 bases and J 6 bases; nucleotides not matched to a gene: 5.